The present T cell receptor beta chain was sequenced within a study of T-cell memory formation after mild COVID-19. About the research overall: TCR clusters were largely donor specific. Study-level points and caveats: Certain responding clones were present in pre-infection memory, suggesting participation of cross-reactive memory.

Details on this clonotype: Its antigen is not identified.

Via MiXCR, TCRdb re-called the 5' RACE reads, giving one row per CDR3 protein. Of around 320,000 distinct CDR3 sequences detected, over 25% appear once; the ten largest clones hold approximately 13%. CDR1 SGHTA and CDR2 FQGNSA come from the germline V gene. The CDR3 contains 18 residues. V dropped 4 bases and J dropped 5; count of bases not matched to a gene: 14. The clonotype originates from an adult woman who had mild COVID-19 (a few samples of this study predate the infection). Cell type and time point are not known. The sequencing sample was made of PBMCs or a T cell subset sorted from them (not recorded which). The chain carries TRBV7-2 and TRBJ2-7; TRBD2 matches 13 bases. In DNA, the CDR3 is TGTGCCAGCAGCTCCCCCACTAGCGGGAGGGCCAGGTGGGACGAGCAGTACTTC. Amino acid sequence: CASSSPTSGRARWDEQYF.